The text below deals with one T cell receptor (beta chain). Its antigen is still unknown. These data come from a study of PD-1 blockade in classical Hodgkin lymphoma. Findings of the study overall: Newly diagnosed patients and complete responders had comparable diversity at baseline. Healthy donors reportedly exceeded newly diagnosed patients in baseline TCR diversity.

V gave up 5 bases and J gave up 3 bases; unmatched junction bases: 3. From germline, CDR1 is SGHTA and CDR2 FQGNSA. The CDR3 has 14 amino acids. The time point was: cycle 4 day 1 (C4D1), after more than 5 weeks of nivolumab. Each patient relapsed following autologous stem cell transplantation, and prior brentuximab vedotin exposure differed. Using magnetic negative selection, the CD4+ T cells were separated out of thawed PBMCs. Here immunoSEQ multiplex PCR was the method, and the copy in TCRdb shows in-frame clones only, minus some. The data show 18,000 or so clones, with roughly 65% seen just once and 2.5% held by the top ten.

The source is a human donor with classical Hodgkin lymphoma. This specimen was CD4+ T cells from blood, taken before the fourth cycle of nivolumab. This chain uses TRBV7-2 with TRBJ1-3; 8 bases agree with TRBD1. CDR3 protein: CASSRGTGGNTIYF. In DNA, the CDR3 is TGTGCCAGCAGCCGCGGGACAGGTGGAAACACCATATATTTT.